The 8 T cell receptor beta chains listed next were all sequenced from one sample in a study of shared clonotypes between healthy human individuals. Repertoires were generated with immunoSEQ multiplex PCR, while TCRdb's copy carries only in-frame clones and drops some. The sample contains some 2,000,000 clones, approximately 95% of which appear only once. Specimen: naive CD4+ T cells sorted from blood. As to subset: CD45RA+ positively selected. The source is a man between 18 and 29 years old in good health.

The chain carries TRBV5-6 and TRBJ2-5; D unresolved. The CDR3 sequence is 14 residues long. Germline CDR1 reads SGHDT; CDR2 reads YYEEEE. The V gene lost 1 base and the J gene lost 2 bases, with 9 bases spanning the gap. This CDR3 reads CASSLPAGQETQYF. The CDR3 DNA sequence: TGTGCCAGCAGCTTGCCAGCCGGACAAGAGACCCAGTACTTC. The full variable domain, with the rest looked up from reference TRBV5-6 and TRBJ2-5, is DAGVTQSPTHLIKTRGQQVTLRCSPKSGHDTVSWYQQALGQGPQFIFQYYEEEERQRGNFPDRFSGHQFPNYSSELNVNALLLGDSALYLCASSLPAGQETQYFGPGTRLLVL.

In DNA, the CDR3 is TGTGCCAGCAGCACTTTGGGGGGGCGCAGAGAGACCCAGTACTTC. Its protein product is CASSTLGGRRETQYF. V is TRBV5-4 and J is TRBJ2-5, with D perhaps matching TRBD2 (7 bases). The ends were cut back, 4 bases at V and 4 bases at J, with 17 bases in the middle. The CDR3 has 15 residues. Germline CDR1 SGHNT, CDR2 YYREEE (reference sequence). Full variable domain (missing parts from reference TRBV5-4 and TRBJ2-5): ETGVTQSPTHLIKTRGQQVTLRCSSQSGHNTVSWYQQALGQGPQFIFQYYREEENGRGNFPPRFSGLQFPNYSSELNVNALELDDSALYLCASSTLGGRRETQYFGPGTRLLVL.

CDR3 residues: CASSWGTARGSPLHF. The CDR3 nucleotides are TGCGCCAGCAGCTGGGGGACAGCCCGAGGTTCACCCCTCCACTTT. The chain carries TRBV5-1 and TRBJ1-6; TRBD1 aligns across 7 bases. Germline assignment: CDR1 SGHRS and CDR2 YFSETQ. The length of the CDR3 is 15 residues. Trimming removed 3 bases from V and 9 bases from J; junction bases left unmatched: 9.

The chain employs TRBV5-1 and TRBJ1-4; D gene uncertain. From germline, CDR1 is SGHRS and CDR2 YFSETQ. CDR3 length: 17 amino acids. V lost 0 bases and J lost 0, with 12 bases in between. The CDR3 nucleotides are TGCGCCAGCAGCTTGGCAACAGCGCTTTCAACTAATGAAAAACTGTTTTTT. Translating it yields CASSLATALSTNEKLFF.

The chain combines TRBV5-5 with TRBJ2-5, with unresolved D. The CDR3 consists of 14 residues. V was shortened by 3 bases and J by 5 bases, with 14 bases between the two germline ends. Germline values: CDR1 SGHKS, CDR2 YYEKEE (reference sequence). CDR3 sequence (DNA): TGTGCCAGCAGCTCCTCTGGGGTCGGGGAGACCCAGTACTTC. This gives the protein CASSSSGVGETQYF.

V gene TRBV5-1 combines with J gene TRBJ2-2; 16 bases fit TRBD2. Germline CDR1 and CDR2: SGHRS and YFSETQ. The CDR3 loop spans 17 amino acids. V shed 4 bases and J 4 bases; nucleotides not matched to a gene: 4. The DNA for the CDR3 is TGCGCCAGCAGCCCGGGACTAGCGGGAGGGACCACCGGGGAGCTGTTTTTT. Amino acid sequence: CASSPGLAGGTTGELFF.

This clone was observed a handful of times. V gene TRBV4-3 combines with J gene TRBJ1-6, with TRBD1 as a possible D gene (5 bases). CDR3 length: 16 amino acids. Trimming left V 2 bases short and J 2 bases short, with 10 bases between. Germline V gene sequence: CDR1 LGHNA, CDR2 YSLEER. The CDR3 loop reads CASSQITGAYNSPLHF. CDR3 DNA sequence: TGCGCCAGCAGCCAAATTACAGGTGCCTATAATTCACCCCTCCACTTT.

This chain connects TRBV28 to TRBJ2-5, with D maybe TRBD2 (6 bases). The CDR3 consists of 15 residues. V was trimmed by 4 bases and J by 1 base, leaving 13 bases between them. Germline V gives CDR1 MDHEN, CDR2 SYDVKM. The CDR3 protein is CASSSPSSVQETQYF. As DNA, the CDR3 is TGTGCCAGCAGTTCCCCTTCTAGCGTCCAAGAGACCCAGTACTTC.